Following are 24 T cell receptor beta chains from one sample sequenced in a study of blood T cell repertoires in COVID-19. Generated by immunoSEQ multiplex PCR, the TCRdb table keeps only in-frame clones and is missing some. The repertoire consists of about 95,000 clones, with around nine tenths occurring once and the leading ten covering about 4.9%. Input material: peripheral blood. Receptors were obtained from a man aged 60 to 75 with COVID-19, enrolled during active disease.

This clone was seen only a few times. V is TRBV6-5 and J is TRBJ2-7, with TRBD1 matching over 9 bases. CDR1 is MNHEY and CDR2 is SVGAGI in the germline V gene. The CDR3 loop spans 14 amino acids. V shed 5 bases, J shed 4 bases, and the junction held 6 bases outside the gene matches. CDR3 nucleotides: TGTGCCAGCAGTACCCGACAGGGGGAGTACGAGCAGTACTTC. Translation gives CASSTRQGEYEQYF.

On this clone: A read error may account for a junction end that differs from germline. The CDR3 DNA sequence: TGTGCCAGCAGCTCCCCACACACCCGGACAGGGTTTAACTTC. Residues: CASSSPHTRTGFNF. The chain is built from TRBV7-2 and TRBJ1-2; 8 bases fit TRBD1. The V gene's germline CDR1 is SGHTA and CDR2 FQGNSA. The CDR3 is 14 amino acids.

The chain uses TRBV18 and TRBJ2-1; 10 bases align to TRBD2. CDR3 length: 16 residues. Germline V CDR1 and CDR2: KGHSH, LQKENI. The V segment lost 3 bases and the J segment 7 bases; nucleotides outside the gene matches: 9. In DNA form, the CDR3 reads TGTGCCAGCTCACCGGCAGATCCGGGACTAGCGAATGAGCAGTTCTTC. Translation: CASSPADPGLANEQFF.

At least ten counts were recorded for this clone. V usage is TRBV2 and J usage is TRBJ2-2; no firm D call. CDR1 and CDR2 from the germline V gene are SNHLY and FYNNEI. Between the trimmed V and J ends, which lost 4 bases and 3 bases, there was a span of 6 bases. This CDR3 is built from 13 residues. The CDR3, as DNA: TGTGCCAGCAGTGCGCGTTACACCGGGGAGCTGTTTTTT. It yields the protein CASSARYTGELFF.

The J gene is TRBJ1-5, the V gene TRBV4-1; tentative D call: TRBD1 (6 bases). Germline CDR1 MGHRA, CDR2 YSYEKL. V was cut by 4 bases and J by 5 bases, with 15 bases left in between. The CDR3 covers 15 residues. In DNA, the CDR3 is TGCGCCAGCAGCCGCGACAGGATGGAAGATCAGCCCCAGCATTTT. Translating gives CASSRDRMEDQPQHF.

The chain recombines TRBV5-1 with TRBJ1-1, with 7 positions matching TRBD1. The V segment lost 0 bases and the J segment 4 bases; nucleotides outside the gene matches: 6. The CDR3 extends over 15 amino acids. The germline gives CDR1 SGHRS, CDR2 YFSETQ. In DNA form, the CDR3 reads TGCGCCAGCAGCTTGGCCGGGACAGACCTCACTGAAGCTTTCTTT. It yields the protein CASSLAGTDLTEAFF.

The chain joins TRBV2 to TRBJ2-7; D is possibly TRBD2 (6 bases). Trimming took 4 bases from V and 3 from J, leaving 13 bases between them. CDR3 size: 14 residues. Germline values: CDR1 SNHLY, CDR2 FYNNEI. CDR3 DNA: TGTGCCAGCAGTGCGGATAGCGGCTACTACGAGCAGTACTTC. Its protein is CASSADSGYYEQYF.

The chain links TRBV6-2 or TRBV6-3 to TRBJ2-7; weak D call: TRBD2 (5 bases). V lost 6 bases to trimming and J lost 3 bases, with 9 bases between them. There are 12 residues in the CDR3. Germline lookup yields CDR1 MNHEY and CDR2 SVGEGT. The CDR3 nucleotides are TGTGCCAGCAGCGGAGGTGACTACGAGCAGTACTTC. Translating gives CASSGGDYEQYF.

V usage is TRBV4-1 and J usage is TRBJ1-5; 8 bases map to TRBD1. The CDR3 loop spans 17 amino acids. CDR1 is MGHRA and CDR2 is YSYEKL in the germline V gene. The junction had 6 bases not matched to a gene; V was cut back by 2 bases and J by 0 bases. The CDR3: CASSQPTGADSNQPQHF. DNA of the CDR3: TGCGCCAGCAGCCAACCGACAGGGGCTGATAGCAATCAGCCCCAGCATTTT.

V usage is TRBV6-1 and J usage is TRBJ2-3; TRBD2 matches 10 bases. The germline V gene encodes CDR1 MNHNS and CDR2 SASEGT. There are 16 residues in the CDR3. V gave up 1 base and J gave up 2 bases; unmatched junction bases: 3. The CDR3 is CASSEVLAGATDTQYF. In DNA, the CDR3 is TGTGCCAGCAGTGAAGTTCTAGCGGGAGCCACAGATACGCAGTATTTT.

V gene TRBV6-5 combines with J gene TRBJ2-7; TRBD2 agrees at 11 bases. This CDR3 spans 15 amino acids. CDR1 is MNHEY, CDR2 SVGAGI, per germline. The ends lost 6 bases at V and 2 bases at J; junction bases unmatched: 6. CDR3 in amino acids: CASRTLAGDPYEQYF. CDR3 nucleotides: TGTGCCAGCAGAACACTAGCGGGAGATCCCTACGAGCAGTACTTC.

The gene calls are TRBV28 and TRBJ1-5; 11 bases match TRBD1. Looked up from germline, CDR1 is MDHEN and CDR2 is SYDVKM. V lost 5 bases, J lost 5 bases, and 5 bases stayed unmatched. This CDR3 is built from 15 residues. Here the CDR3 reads CASSGRGQGDQPQHF. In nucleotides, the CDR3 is TGTGCCAGCAGTGGCCGGGGACAGGGGGATCAGCCCCAGCATTTT.

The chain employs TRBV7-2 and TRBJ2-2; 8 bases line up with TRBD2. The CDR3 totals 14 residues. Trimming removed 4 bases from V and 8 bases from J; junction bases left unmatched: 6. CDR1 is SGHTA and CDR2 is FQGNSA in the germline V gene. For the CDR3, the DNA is TGTGCCAGCAGCTCCGGGAGGGTGGCGGGGGAGCTGTTTTTT. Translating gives CASSSGRVAGELFF.

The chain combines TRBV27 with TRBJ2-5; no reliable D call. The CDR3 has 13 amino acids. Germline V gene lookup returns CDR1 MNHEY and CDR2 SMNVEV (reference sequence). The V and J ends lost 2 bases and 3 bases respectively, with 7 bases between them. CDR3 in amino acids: CASSLGAEETQYF. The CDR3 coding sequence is TGTGCCAGCAGTTTAGGCGCGGAAGAGACCCAGTACTTC.

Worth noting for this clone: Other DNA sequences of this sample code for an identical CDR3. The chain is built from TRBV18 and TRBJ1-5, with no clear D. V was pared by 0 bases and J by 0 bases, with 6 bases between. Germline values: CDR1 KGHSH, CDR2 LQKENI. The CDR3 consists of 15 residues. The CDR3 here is CASSPPGDSNQPQHF. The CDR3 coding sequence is TGTGCCAGCTCACCACCAGGAGATAGCAATCAGCCCCAGCATTTT.

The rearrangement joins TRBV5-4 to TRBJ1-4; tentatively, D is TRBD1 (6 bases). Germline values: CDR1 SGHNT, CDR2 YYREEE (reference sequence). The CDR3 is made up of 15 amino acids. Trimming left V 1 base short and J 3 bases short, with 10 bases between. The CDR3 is CASSLTGTANEKLFF. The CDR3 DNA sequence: TGTGCCAGCAGCTTGACAGGGACGGCTAATGAAAAACTGTTTTTT.

In DNA form, the CDR3 reads TGTGCCAGCAGAACCGGACTAGCGGGAGTCACCGGGGAGCTGTTTTTT. Translating gives CASRTGLAGVTGELFF. This chain uses TRBV28 with TRBJ1-3; 13 nucleotides match TRBD2. Matching the DNA end better, TRBJ2-2 makes the J call doubtful. Per germline, CDR1 MDHEN and CDR2 SYDVKM. The CDR3 sequence is 16 residues long.

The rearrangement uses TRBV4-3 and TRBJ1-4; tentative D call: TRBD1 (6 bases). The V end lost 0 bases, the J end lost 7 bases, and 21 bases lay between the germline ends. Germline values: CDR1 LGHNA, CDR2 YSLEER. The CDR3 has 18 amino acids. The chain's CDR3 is CASSQDPRDINLREKLFF. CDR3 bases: TGCGCCAGCAGCCAAGATCCTCGGGACATTAACCTTCGTGAAAAACTGTTTTTT.

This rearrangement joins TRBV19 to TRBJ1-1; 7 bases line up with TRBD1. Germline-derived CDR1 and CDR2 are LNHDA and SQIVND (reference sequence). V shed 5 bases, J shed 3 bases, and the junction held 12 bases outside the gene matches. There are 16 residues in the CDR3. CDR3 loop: CASSRLQGKGHTEAFF. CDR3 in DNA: TGTGCCAGTAGTCGGCTACAGGGGAAAGGTCACACTGAAGCTTTCTTT. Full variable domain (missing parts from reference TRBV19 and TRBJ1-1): DGGITQSPKYLFRKEGQNVTLSCEQNLNHDAMYWYRQDPGQGLRLIYYSQIVNDFQKGDIAEGYSVSREKKESFPLTVTSAQKNPTAFYLCASSRLQGKGHTEAFFGQGTRLTVV.

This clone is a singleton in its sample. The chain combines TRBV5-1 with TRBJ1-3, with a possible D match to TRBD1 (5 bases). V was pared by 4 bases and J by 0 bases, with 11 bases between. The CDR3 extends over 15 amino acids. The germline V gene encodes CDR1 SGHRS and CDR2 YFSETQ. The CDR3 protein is CASSPLTDSGNTIYF. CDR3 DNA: TGCGCCAGCAGCCCCCTGACAGACTCTGGAAACACCATATATTTT.

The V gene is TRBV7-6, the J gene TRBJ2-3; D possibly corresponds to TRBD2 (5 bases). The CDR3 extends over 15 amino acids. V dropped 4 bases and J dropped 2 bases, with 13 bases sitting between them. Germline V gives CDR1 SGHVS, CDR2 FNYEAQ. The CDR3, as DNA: TGTGCCAGCAGCTCCAGCAGCGGTCCCACAGATACGCAGTATTTT. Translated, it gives CASSSSSGPTDTQYF.

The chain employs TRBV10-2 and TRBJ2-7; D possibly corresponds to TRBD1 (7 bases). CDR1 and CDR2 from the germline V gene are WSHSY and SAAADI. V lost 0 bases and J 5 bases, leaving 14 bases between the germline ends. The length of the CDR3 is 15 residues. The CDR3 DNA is TGCGCCAGCAGTGAGTCTGCAGGGGGGTTGGACGAGCAGTACTTC. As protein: CASSESAGGLDEQYF.

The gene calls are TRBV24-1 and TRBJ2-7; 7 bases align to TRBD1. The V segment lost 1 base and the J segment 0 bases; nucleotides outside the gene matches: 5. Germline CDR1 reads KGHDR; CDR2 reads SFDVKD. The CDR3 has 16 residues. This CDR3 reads CATSDFGAGGSYEQYF. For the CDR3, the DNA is TGTGCCACCAGTGATTTCGGAGCAGGGGGCTCCTACGAGCAGTACTTC.

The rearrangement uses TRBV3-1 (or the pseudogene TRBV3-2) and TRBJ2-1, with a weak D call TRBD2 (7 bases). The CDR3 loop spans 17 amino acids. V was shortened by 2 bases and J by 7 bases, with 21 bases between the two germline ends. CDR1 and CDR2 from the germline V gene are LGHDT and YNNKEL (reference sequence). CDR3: CASSQTLAGAGGNEQFF. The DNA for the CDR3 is TGTGCCAGCAGCCAAACTCTGGCGGGGGCTGGGGGGAATGAGCAGTTCTTC.